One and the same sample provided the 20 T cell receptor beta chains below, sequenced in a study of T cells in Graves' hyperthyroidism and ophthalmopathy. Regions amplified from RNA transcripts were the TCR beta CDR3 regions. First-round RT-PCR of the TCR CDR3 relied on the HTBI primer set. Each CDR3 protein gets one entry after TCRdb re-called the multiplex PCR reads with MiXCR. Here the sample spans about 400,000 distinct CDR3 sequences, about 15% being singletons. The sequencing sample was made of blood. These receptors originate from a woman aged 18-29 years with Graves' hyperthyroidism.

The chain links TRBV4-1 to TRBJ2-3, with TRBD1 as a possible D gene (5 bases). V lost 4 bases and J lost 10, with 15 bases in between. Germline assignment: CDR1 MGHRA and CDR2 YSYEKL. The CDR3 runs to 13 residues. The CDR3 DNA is TGCGCCAGCAGCCCCTCTCCCCAGGGCGCGCAGTATTTT. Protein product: CASSPSPQGAQYF.

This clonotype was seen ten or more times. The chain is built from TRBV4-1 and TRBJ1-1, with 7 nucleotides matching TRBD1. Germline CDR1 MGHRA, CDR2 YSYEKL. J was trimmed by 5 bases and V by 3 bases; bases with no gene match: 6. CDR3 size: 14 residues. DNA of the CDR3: TGCGCCAGCAGCCAGACAGGGCCGGGAACTGAAGCTTTCTTT. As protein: CASSQTGPGTEAFF.

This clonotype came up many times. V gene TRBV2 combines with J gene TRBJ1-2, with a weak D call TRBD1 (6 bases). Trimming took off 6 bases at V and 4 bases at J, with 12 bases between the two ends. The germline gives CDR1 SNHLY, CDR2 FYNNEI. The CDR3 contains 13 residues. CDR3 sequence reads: CASRRQDLYGYTF. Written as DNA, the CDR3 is TGTGCCAGCAGGCGACAGGACCTCTATGGCTACACCTTC.

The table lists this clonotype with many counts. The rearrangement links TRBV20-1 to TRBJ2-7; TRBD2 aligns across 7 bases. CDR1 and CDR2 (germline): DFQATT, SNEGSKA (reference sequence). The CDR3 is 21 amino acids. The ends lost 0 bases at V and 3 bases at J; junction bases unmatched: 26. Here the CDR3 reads CSARDHRTSTRGGLNFYEQYF. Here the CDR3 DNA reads TGCAGTGCTAGAGATCACAGGACTAGTACTCGGGGAGGACTAAATTTCTACGAGCAGTACTTC.

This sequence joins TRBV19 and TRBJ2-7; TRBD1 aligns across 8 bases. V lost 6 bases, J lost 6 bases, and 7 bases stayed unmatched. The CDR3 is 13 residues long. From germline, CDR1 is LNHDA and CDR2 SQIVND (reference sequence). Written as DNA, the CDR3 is TGTGCCAGTAGCGACAGGGGAGTCGGCGAGCAGTACTTC. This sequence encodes CASSDRGVGEQYF.

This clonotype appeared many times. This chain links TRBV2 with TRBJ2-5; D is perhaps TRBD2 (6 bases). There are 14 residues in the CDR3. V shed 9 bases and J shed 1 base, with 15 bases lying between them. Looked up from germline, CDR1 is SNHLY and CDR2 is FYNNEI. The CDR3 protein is CASASGVSQETQYF. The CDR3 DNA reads TGTGCCAGTGCCTCGGGGGTATCCCAAGAGACCCAGTACTTC. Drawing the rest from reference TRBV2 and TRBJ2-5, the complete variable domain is EPEVTQTPSHQVTQMGQEVILRCVPISNHLYFYWYRQILGQKVEFLVSFYNNEISEKSEIFDDQFSVERPDGSNFTLKIRSTKLEDSAMYFCASASGVSQETQYFGPGTRLLVL.

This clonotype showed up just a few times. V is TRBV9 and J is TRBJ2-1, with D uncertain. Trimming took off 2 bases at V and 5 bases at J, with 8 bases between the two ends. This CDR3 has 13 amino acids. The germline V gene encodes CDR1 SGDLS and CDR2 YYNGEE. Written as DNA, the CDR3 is TGTGCCAGCAGCGTCGGGCCTAACAATGAGCAGTTCTTC. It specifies CASSVGPNNEQFF.

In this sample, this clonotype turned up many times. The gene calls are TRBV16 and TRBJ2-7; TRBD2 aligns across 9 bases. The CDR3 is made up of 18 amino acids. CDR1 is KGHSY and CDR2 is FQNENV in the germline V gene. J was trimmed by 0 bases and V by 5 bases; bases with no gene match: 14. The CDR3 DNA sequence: TGTGCCAGCAGCGGGAAGGTTCCGACTAGCGGCAGCTCCTACGAGCAGTACTTC. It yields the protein CASSGKVPTSGSSYEQYF. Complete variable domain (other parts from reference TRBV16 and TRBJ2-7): GEEVAQTPKHLVRGEGQKAKLYCAPIKGHSYVFWYQQVLKNEFKFLISFQNENVFDETGMPKERFSAKCLPNSPCSLEIQATKLEDSAVYFCASSGKVPTSGSSYEQYFGPGTRLTVT.

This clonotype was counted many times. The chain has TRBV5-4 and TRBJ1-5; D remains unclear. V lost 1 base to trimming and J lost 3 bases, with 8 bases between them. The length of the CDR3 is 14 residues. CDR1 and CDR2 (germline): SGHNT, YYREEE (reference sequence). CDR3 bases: TGTGCCAGCAGCTTGCCGGGAGACAATCAGCCCCAGCATTTT. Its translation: CASSLPGDNQPQHF.

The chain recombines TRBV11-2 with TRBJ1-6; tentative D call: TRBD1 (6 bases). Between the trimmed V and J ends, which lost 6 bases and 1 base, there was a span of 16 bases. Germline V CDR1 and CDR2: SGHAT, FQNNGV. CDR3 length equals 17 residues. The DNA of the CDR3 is TGTGCCAGCAGTTTCGTGCGGGGGCTATCCTATAATTCACCCCTCCACTTT. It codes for CASSFVRGLSYNSPLHF.

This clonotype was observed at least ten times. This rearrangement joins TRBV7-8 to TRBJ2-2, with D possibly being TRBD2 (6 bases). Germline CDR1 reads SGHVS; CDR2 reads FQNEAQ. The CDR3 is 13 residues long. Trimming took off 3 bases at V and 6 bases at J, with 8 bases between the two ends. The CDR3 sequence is CASSFREAGELFF. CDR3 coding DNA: TGTGCCAGCAGCTTCAGGGAGGCCGGGGAGCTGTTTTTT.

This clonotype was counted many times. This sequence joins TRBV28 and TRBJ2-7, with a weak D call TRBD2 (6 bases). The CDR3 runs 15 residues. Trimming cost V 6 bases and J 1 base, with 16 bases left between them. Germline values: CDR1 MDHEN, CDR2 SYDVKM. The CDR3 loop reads CASSPGVLGSYEQYF. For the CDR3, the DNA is TGTGCCAGCAGCCCGGGGGTCCTTGGGTCCTACGAGCAGTACTTC.

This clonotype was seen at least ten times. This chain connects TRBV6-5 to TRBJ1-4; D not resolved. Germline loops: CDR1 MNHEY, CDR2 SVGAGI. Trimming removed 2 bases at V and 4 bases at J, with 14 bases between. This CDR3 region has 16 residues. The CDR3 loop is CASSYDGNPINEKLFF. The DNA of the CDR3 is TGTGCCAGCAGTTACGACGGCAACCCGATTAATGAAAAACTGTTTTTT.

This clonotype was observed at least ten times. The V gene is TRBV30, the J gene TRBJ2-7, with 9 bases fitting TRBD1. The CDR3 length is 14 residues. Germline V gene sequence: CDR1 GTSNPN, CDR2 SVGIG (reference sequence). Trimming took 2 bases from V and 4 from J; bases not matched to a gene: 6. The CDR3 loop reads CAWSSTGTGYEQYF. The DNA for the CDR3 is TGTGCCTGGAGTTCCACCGGGACAGGGTACGAGCAGTACTTC.

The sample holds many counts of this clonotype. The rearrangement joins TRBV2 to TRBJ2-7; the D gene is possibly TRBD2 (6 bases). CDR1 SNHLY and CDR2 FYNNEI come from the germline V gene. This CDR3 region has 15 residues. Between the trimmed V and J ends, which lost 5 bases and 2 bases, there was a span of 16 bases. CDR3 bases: TGTGCCAGCAGTCAGGGACTGCAAGGCCCCTACGAGCAGTACTTC. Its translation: CASSQGLQGPYEQYF.

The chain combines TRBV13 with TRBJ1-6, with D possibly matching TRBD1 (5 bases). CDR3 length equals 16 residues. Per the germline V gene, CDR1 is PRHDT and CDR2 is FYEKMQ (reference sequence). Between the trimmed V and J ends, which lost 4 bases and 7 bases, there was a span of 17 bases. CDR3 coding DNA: TGTGCCAGCAGCTCGATAAGGCGTGGGGCCAATTCACCCCTCCACTTT. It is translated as CASSSIRRGANSPLHF. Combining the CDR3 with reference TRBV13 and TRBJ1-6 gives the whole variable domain AAGVIQSPRHLIKEKRETATLKCYPIPRHDTVYWYQQGPGQDPQFLISFYEKMQSDKGSIPDRFSAQQFSDYHSELNMSSLELGDSALYFCASSSIRRGANSPLHFGNGTRLTVT.

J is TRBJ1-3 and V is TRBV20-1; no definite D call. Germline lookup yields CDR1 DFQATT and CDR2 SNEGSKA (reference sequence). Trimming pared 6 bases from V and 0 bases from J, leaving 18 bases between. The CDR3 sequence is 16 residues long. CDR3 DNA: TGCAGTGCCCGAAAAGGCGCGGTGAGCTCTGGAAACACCATATATTTT. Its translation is CSARKGAVSSGNTIYF.

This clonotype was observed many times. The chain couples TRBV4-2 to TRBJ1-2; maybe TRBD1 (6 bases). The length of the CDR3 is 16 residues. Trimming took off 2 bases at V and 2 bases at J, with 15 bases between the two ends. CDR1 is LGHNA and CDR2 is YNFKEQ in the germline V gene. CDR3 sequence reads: CASSQQQGESNYGYTF. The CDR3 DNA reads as TGTGCCAGCAGCCAACAACAGGGAGAGTCCAACTATGGCTACACCTTC.

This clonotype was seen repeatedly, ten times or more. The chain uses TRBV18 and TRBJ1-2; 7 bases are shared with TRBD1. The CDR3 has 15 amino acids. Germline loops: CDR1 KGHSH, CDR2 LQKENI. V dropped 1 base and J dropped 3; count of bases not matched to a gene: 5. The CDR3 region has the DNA TGTGCCAGCTCACCACGGATCCAGGGGGACTATGGCTACACCTTC. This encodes CASSPRIQGDYGYTF.

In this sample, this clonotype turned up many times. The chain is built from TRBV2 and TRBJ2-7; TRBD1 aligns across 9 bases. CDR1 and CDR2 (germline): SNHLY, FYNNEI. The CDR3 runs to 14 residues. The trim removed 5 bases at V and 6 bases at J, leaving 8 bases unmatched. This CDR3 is CASSRTGGAGEQYF. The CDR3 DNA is TGTGCCAGCAGTCGAACAGGGGGCGCGGGCGAGCAGTACTTC.